These T cell receptor beta chains were read from a single sample in a study of CD8 T cells in Susac syndrome. MiXCR, run by TCRdb on the immunoSEQ multiplex PCR reads, gives a single entry per CDR3 protein. Of hundreds of thousands of distinct CDR3 sequences listed, around 83% are singletons. Specimen: CD8+ T cells from PBMCs. These receptors were collected from a human donor with multiple sclerosis. CDR3s include the opening cysteine and the closing phenylalanine or tryptophan. A D gene is named only where the DNA matches it firmly. Size values are once, few and many counts, or a class for expanded clones, and some rows have none.

clone size: NA; D gene: NA; J gene: TRBJ2-3; V gene: TRBV7-6; CDR3 DNA: TGTGCCAGCAGCGCCACAGGTCCAGATACGCAGTATTTT; CDR3 protein: CASSATGPDTQYF
clone size: few; D gene: NA; J gene: TRBJ2-7; V gene: TRBV6-5; CDR3 DNA: TGTGCCAGCGGTTACAGCGAGCAGTACTTC; CDR3 protein: CASGYSEQYF
clone size: NA; D gene: TRBD1; J gene: TRBJ1-2; V gene: TRBV19; CDR3 DNA: TGTGCCAGTAGCCGTACGGGACAGAGCATCGGCCATGGCTACACCTTC; CDR3 protein: CASSRTGQSIGHGYTF
clone size: NA; D gene: TRBD1; J gene: TRBJ2-7; V gene: TRBV7-9; CDR3 DNA: TGTGCCAGCAGCCACGGACAGGATCCTTACGAGCAGTACTTC; CDR3 protein: CASSHGQDPYEQYF
clone size: NA; D gene: NA; J gene: TRBJ2-7; V gene: TRBV23-1; CDR3 DNA: TGCGCCAGCAGTCAGGGGGAGGAGGAGTACTTC; CDR3 protein: CASSQGEEEYF
clone size: few; D gene: NA; J gene: TRBJ1-4; V gene: TRBV7-9; CDR3 DNA: TGTGCCAGCAGCCAAGTTGGTGAAAAACTGTTTTTT; CDR3 protein: CASSQVGEKLFF
clone size: NA; D gene: NA; J gene: TRBJ2-2; V gene: TRBV12-3/TRBV12-4; CDR3 DNA: TGTGCCAGCGACAGAACAGTCACCGGGGAGCTGTTTTTT; CDR3 protein: CASDRTVTGELFF
clone size: NA; D gene: NA; J gene: TRBJ2-7; V gene: TRBV20-1; CDR3 DNA: TGCAGTACATTTGGAGCGCCCTTCTACGAGCAGTACTTC; CDR3 protein: CSTFGAPFYEQYF
clone size: NA; D gene: TRBD1; J gene: TRBJ2-7; V gene: TRBV29-1; CDR3 DNA: TGCAGCGTTGCAGGGGGCGGCACCTACGAGCAGTACTTC; CDR3 protein: CSVAGGGTYEQYF
clone size: NA; D gene: NA; J gene: TRBJ1-5; V gene: TRBV27; CDR3 DNA: TGTGCCAGCTCCCCCGAGAAGGGGGATCGACAGCCCCAGCATTTT; CDR3 protein: CASSPEKGDRQPQHF
clone size: NA; D gene: NA; J gene: TRBJ2-7; V gene: TRBV20-1; CDR3 DNA: TGCAGTGCTAGCGGGGAGACCTACGAGCAGTACTTT; CDR3 protein: CSASGETYEQYF
clone size: once; D gene: TRBD2; J gene: TRBJ2-7; V gene: TRBV7-2; CDR3 DNA: TGTGCCAGCAGCTTAGACATCGCTAGCGGGGGGCAGGAGCAGTACTTC; CDR3 protein: CASSLDIASGGQEQYF
clone size: once; D gene: NA; J gene: TRBJ2-7; V gene: TRBV6-5; CDR3 DNA: TGTGCCAGCAGTTACTACGGCAGAAGTTACGAGCAGTACTTC; CDR3 protein: CASSYYGRSYEQYF
clone size: NA; D gene: NA; J gene: TRBJ2-2; V gene: TRBV15; CDR3 DNA: TGTGCCACCAGCAGAGATCGGGACTCCGTAAGGACCGGGGAGCTGTTTTTT; CDR3 protein: CATSRDRDSVRTGELFF
clone size: NA; D gene: TRBD1; J gene: TRBJ2-2; V gene: TRBV27; CDR3 DNA: TGTGCCAGCAGCCCTAAGGGACAGAAGAACACCGGGGAGCTGTTTTTT; CDR3 protein: CASSPKGQKNTGELFF
clone size: NA; D gene: NA; J gene: TRBJ2-1; V gene: TRBV10-2; CDR3 DNA: TGCGCCAGCAGTGTAGTCGGGAGTCTAGGCAATGAGCAGTTCTTC; CDR3 protein: CASSVVGSLGNEQFF
clone size: NA; D gene: TRBD1; J gene: TRBJ2-2; V gene: TRBV27; CDR3 DNA: TGTGCCAGCAGTACCAAGGGGGCTTACACCGGGGAGCTGTTTTTT; CDR3 protein: CASSTKGAYTGELFF
clone size: NA; D gene: NA; J gene: TRBJ2-7; V gene: TRBV5-1; CDR3 DNA: TGCGCCAGCAGCTCCCCCGGGTCCCTCTACGAGCAGTACTTC; CDR3 protein: CASSSPGSLYEQYF
clone size: once; D gene: TRBD2; J gene: TRBJ2-2; V gene: TRBV6-1; CDR3 DNA: TGTGCCAGCGGAATGGGACTAGCGGGGGCCCCGGGAACCGGGGAGCTGTTTTTT; CDR3 protein: CASGMGLAGAPGTGELFF
clone size: NA; D gene: NA; J gene: TRBJ2-5; V gene: TRBV5-1; CDR3 DNA: TGCGCCAGCAGCTTGGCGTGGCAGCAGGAAGAGACCCAGTACTTC; CDR3 protein: CASSLAWQQEETQYF
clone size: NA; D gene: TRBD1; J gene: TRBJ1-1; V gene: TRBV19; CDR3 DNA: TGTGCCAGTAGTAGACGGACAGGGCAAGTGGAAGCTTTCTTT; CDR3 protein: CASSRRTGQVEAFF
clone size: NA; D gene: NA; J gene: TRBJ1-1; V gene: TRBV29-1; CDR3 DNA: TGCAGCGTTCGGGGCGGGGATCTGAACACTGAAGCTTTCTTT; CDR3 protein: CSVRGGDLNTEAFF
clone size: NA; D gene: NA; J gene: TRBJ1-1; V gene: TRBV30; CDR3 DNA: TGTGCCTGGAGTGGAGGTTTTGATCCTGAAGCTTTCTTT; CDR3 protein: CAWSGGFDPEAFF